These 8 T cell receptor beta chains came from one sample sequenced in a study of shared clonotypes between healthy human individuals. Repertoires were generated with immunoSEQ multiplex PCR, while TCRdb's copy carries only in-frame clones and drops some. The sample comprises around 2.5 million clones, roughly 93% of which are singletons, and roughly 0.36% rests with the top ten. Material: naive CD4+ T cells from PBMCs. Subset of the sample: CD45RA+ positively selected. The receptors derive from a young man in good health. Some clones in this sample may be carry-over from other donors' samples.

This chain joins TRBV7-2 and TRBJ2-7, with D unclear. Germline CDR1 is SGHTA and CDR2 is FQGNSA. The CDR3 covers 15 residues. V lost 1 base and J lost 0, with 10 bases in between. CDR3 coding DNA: TGTGCCAGCAGCTTAGGCGTGGGGTCCTCCTACGAGCAGTACTTC. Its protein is CASSLGVGSSYEQYF.

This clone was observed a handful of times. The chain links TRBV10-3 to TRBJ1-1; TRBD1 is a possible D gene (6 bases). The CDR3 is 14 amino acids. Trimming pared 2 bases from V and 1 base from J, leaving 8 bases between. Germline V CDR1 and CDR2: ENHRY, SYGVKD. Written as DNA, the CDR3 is TGTGCCATCAGTGAGAAACAGGGGAACACTGAAGCTTTCTTT. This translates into CAISEKQGNTEAFF.

DNA for the CDR3: TGTGCCAGCAGGTGGGGGGGCGCTAGATACACTGAAGCTTTCTTT. This gives the protein CASRWGGARYTEAFF. The J gene is TRBJ1-1, the V gene TRBV28, with D possibly matching TRBD1 (6 bases). V was cut by 6 bases and J by 3 bases, with 17 bases left in between. This CDR3 contains 15 residues. The germline CDR1 and CDR2 sequences are MDHEN and SYDVKM.

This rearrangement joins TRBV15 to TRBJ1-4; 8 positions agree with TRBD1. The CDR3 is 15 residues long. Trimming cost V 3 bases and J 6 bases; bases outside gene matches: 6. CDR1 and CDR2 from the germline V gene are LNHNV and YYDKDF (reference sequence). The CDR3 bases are TGTGCCACCAGCAGTCCCACAGGGGGAGATGAAAAACTGTTTTTT. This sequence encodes CATSSPTGGDEKLFF. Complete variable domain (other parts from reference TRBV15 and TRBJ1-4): DAMVIQNPRYQVTQFGKPVTLSCSQTLNHNVMYWYQQKSSQAPKLLFHYYDKDFNNEADTPDNFQSRRPNTSFCFLDIRSPGLGDTAMYLCATSSPTGGDEKLFFGSGTQLSVL.

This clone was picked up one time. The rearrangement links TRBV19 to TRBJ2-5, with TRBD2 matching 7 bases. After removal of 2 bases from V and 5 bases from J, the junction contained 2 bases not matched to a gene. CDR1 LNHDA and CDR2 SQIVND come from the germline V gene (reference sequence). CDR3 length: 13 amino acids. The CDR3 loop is CASSIWGGETQYF. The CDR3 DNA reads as TGTGCCAGTAGTATATGGGGAGGGGAGACCCAGTACTTC.

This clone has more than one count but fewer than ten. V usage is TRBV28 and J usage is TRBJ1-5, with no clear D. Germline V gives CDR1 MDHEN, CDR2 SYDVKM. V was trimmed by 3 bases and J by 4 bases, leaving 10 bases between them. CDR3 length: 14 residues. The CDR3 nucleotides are TGTGCCAGCAGTTTCACAATAGGAAATCAGCCCCAGCATTTT. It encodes CASSFTIGNQPQHF. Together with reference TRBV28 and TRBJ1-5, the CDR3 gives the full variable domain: DVKVTQSSRYLVKRTGEKVFLECVQDMDHENMFWYRQDPGLGLRLIYFSYDVKMKEKGDIPEGYSVSREKKERFSLILESASTNQTSMYLCASSFTIGNQPQHFGDGTRLSIL.

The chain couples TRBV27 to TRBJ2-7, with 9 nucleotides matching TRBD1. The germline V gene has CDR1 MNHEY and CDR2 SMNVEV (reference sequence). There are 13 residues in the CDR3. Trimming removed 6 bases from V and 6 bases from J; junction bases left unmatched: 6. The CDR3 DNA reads TGTGCCAGCAGCTCGGGGACAGGGATCGAGCAGTACTTC. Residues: CASSSGTGIEQYF.

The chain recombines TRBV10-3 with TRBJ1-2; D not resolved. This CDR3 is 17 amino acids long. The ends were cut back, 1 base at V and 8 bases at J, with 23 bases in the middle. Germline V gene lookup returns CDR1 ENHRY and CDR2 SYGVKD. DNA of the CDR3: TGTGCCATCAGTGAGTTTACGGGAGTAATCAATGCTCCAGGCTACACCTTC. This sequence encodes CAISEFTGVINAPGYTF.